This passage covers 2 T cell receptor beta chains from one sample sequenced in a study of cytomegalovirus exposure and HLA in healthy donors. PCR involved 60 Vbeta and 13 Jbeta primers. Libraries were prepared by immunoSEQ multiplex PCR; TCRdb keeps only in-frame clonotypes and omits some of them. The sample has more than 95,000 clones, about three quarters seen once. The sample comprised PBMCs. The receptor set was obtained from a male donor in good health and CMV-seronegative.

This CDR3 is CAWSVLRDRVDTGELFF. CDR3 nucleotides: TGTGCCTGGAGTGTACTTAGGGACAGGGTGGACACCGGGGAGCTGTTTTTT. The rearrangement joins TRBV30 to TRBJ2-2; TRBD1 matches 9 bases. The ends lost 0 bases at V and 3 bases at J; junction bases unmatched: 8. Germline V CDR1 and CDR2: GTSNPN, SVGIG (reference sequence). The CDR3 has 17 amino acids.

The rearrangement links TRBV7-9 to TRBJ2-1, with a tentative D call TRBD2 (6 bases). This CDR3 is 14 amino acids long. In germline, CDR1 is SEHNR, CDR2 FQNEAQ (reference sequence). V was clipped by 1 base and J by 5 bases, with 9 bases between them. For the CDR3, the DNA is TGTGCCAGCAGCTTAGGGCGGGATCACAATGAGCAGTTCTTC. This gives the protein CASSLGRDHNEQFF. The full variable domain, rest sourced from reference TRBV7-9 and TRBJ2-1, is DTGVSQNPRHKITKRGQNVTFRCDPISEHNRLYWYRQTLGQGPEFLTYFQNEAQLEKSRLLSDRFSAERPKGSFSTLEIQRTEQGDSAMYLCASSLGRDHNEQFFGPGTRLTVL.